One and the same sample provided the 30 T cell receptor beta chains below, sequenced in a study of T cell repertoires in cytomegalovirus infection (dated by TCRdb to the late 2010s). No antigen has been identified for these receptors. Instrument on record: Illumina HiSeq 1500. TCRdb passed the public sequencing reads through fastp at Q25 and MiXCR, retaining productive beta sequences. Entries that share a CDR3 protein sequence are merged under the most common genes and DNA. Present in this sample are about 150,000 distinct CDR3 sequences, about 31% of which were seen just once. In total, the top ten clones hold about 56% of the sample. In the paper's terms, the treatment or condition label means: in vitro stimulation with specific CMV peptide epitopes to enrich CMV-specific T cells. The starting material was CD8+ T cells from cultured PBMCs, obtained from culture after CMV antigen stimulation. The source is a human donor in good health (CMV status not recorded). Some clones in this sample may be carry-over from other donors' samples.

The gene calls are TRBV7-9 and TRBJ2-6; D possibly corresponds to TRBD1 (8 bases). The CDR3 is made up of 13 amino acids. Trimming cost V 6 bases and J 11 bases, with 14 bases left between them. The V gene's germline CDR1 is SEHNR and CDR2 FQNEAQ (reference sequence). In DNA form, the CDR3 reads TGTGCCAGCAGTTGGGAGGGACAGGACGTCCTGACTTTC. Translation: CASSWEGQDVLTF.

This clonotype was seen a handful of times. The chain's CDR3 is CSVELTGTYEQYF. CDR3 bases: TGCAGCGTTGAGCTGACAGGGACCTACGAGCAGTACTTC. The chain recombines TRBV29-1 with TRBJ2-7; 7 bases are a match to TRBD1. Germline V CDR1 and CDR2: SQVTM, ANQGSEA. Trimming removed 3 bases from V and 2 bases from J; junction bases left unmatched: 4. The CDR3 runs 13 residues.

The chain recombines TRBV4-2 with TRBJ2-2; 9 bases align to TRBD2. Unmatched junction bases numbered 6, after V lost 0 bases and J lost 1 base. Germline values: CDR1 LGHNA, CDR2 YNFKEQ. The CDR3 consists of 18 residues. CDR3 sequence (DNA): TGTGCCAGCAGCCAAGAAGGGCGACTAGCGGTGAACACCGGGGAGCTGTTTTTT. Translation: CASSQEGRLAVNTGELFF.

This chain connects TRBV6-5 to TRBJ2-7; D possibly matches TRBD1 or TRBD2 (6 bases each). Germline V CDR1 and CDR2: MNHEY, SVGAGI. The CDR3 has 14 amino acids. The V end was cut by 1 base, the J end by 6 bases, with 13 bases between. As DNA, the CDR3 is TGTGCCAGCAGTTACTACCAAGAGGGGGGCGAGCAGTACTTC. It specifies CASSYYQEGGEQYF.

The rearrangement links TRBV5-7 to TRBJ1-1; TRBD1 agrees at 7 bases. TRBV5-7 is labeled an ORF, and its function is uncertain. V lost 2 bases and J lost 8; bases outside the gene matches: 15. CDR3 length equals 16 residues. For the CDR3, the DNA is TGTGCCAGCAGCTTATCGCCGGGACAGAGCCCGTTAGAAGCTTTCTTT. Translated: CASSLSPGQSPLEAFF.

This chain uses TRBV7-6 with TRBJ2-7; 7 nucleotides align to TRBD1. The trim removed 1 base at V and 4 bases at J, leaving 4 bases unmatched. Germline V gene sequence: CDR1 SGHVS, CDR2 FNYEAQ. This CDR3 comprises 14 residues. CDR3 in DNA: TGTGCCAGCAGCTTAGGGCCGGACAGGTACGAGCAGTACTTC. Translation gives CASSLGPDRYEQYF.

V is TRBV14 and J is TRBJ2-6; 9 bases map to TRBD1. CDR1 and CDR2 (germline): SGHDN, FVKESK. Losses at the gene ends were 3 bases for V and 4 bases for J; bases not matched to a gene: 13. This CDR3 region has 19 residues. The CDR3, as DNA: TGTGCCAGCAGCCACGATCATAGGGACAGGGTGTTGGGGGCCAACGTCCTGACTTTC. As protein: CASSHDHRDRVLGANVLTF.

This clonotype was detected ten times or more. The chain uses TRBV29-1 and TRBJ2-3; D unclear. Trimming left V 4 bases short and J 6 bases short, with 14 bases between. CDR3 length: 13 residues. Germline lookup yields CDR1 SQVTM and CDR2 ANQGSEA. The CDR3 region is CSVAVPFVDTQYF. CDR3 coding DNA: TGCAGCGTTGCGGTCCCATTCGTGGATACGCAGTATTTT.

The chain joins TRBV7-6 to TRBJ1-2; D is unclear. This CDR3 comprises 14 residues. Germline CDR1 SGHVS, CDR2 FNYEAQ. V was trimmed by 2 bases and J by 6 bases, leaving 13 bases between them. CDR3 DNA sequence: TGTGCCAGCAGCTTATGGGCTGATGAGGATGGCTACACCTTC. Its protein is CASSLWADEDGYTF.

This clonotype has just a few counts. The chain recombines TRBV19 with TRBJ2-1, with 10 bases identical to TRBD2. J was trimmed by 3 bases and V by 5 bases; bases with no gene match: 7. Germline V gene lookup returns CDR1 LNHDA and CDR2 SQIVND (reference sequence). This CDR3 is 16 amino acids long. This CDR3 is CASSLILAGYYNEQFF. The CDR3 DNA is TGTGCCAGTAGTCTAATACTAGCGGGGTACTACAATGAGCAGTTCTTC.

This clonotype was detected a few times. CDR3 nucleotides: TGTGCCAGCAGTTTGACAGGGGCTGAAGCTTTCTTT. The encoded protein is CASSLTGAEAFF. The chain recombines TRBV12-3 or TRBV12-4 with TRBJ1-1; TRBD1 agrees at 8 bases. The length of the CDR3 is 12 residues. Germline trimming cut 3 bases from V and 6 bases from J; bases unmatched to any gene: 0.

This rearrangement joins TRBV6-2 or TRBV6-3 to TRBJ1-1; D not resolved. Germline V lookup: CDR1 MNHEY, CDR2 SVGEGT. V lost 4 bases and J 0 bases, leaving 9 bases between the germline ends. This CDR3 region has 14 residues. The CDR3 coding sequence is TGTGCCAGCAGTTTTGGGGTTATGAACACTGAAGCTTTCTTT. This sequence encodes CASSFGVMNTEAFF.

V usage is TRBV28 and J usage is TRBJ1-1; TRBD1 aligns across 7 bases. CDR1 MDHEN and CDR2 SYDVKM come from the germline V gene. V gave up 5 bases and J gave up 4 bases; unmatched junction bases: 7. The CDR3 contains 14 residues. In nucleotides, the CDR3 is TGTGCCAGCAGTACACGGACAGGAATCACTGAAGCTTTCTTT. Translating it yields CASSTRTGITEAFF. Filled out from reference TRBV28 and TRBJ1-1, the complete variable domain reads DVKVTQSSRYLVKRTGEKVFLECVQDMDHENMFWYRQDPGLGLRLIYFSYDVKMKEKGDIPEGYSVSREKKERFSLILESASTNQTSMYLCASSTRTGITEAFFGQGTRLTVV.

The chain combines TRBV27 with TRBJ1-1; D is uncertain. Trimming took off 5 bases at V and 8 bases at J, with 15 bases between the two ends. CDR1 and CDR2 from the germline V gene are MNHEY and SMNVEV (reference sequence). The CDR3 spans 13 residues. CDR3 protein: CASSLHPPYEAFF. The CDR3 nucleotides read TGTGCCAGCAGTCTACACCCGCCGTACGAAGCTTTCTTT.

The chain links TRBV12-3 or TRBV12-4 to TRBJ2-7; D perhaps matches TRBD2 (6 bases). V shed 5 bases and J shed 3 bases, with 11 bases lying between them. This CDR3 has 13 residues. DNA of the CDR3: TGTGCCAGCAGTCCTGGAGGGTACTACGAGCAGTACTTC. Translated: CASSPGGYYEQYF.

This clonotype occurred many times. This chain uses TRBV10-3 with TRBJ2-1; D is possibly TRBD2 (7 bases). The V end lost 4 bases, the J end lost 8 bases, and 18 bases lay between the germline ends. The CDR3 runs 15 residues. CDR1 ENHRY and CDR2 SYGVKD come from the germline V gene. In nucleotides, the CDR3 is TGTGCCATCAGTGCGGTGGGGGGGGCCCCACATGAGCAGTTCTTC. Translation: CAISAVGGAPHEQFF.

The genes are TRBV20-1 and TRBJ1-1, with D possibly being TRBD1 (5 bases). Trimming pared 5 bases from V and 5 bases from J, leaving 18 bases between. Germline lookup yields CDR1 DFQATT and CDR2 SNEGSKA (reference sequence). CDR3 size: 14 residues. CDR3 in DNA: TGCAGTGCTTATCGCCCGGGCAGGGAAACTGAAGCTTTCTTT. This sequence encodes CSAYRPGRETEAFF.

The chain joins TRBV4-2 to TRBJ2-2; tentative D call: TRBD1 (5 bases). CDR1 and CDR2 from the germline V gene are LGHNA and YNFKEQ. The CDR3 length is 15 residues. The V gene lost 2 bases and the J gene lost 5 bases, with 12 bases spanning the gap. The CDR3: CASSQRPTGTGELFF. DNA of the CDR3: TGTGCCAGCAGCCAACGCCCAACAGGAACCGGGGAGCTGTTTTTT.

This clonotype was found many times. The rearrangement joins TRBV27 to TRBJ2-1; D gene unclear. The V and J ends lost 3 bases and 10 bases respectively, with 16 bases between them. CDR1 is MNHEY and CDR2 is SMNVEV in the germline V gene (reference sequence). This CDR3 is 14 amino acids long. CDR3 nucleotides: TGTGCCAGCAGTTTCCCGCCTAGACCCTTCGAGCAGTTCTTC. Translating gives CASSFPPRPFEQFF.

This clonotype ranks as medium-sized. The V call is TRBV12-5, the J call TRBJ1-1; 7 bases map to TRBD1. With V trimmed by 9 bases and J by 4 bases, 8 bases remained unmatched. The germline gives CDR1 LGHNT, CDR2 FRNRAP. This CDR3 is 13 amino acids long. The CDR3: CASATGVGTEAFF. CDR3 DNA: TGTGCTAGCGCTACAGGGGTTGGCACTGAAGCTTTCTTT.

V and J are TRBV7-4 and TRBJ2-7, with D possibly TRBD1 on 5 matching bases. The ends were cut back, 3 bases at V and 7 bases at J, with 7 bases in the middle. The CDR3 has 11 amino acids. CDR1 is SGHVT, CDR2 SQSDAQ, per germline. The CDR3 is CASSFRGEQYF. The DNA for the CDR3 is TGTGCCAGCAGCTTTAGGGGAGAGCAGTACTTC.

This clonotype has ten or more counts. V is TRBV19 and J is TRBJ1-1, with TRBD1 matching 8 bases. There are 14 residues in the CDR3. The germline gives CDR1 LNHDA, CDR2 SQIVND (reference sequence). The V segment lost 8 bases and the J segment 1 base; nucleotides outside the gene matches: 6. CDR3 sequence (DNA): TGTGCCAGTCAAAGGGGACAGGAGAACACTGAAGCTTTCTTT. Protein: CASQRGQENTEAFF.

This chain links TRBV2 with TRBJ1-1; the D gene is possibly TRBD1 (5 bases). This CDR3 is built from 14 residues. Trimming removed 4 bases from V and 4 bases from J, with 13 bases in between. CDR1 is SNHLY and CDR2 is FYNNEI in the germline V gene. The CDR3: CASSGGQGSTEAFF. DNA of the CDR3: TGTGCCAGCAGTGGAGGGCAGGGAAGCACTGAAGCTTTCTTT.

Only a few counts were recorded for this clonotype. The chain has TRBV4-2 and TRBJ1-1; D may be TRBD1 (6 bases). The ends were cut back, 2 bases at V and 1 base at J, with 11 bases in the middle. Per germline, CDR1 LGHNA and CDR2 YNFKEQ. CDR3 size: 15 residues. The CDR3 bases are TGTGCCAGCAGCCAATCCTCGGGGGCGAACACTGAAGCTTTCTTT. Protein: CASSQSSGANTEAFF.

This CDR3 is CASSISGGAPLYNEQFF. CDR3 coding DNA: TGTGCCAGTAGTATTTCGGGGGGGGCACCCCTTTACAATGAGCAGTTCTTC. The chain couples TRBV19 to TRBJ2-1; 8 nucleotides agree with TRBD2. Germline V lookup: CDR1 LNHDA, CDR2 SQIVND (reference sequence). There are 17 residues in the CDR3. V trimming: 3 bases; J trimming: 4 bases; junction bases outside the gene matches: 11.

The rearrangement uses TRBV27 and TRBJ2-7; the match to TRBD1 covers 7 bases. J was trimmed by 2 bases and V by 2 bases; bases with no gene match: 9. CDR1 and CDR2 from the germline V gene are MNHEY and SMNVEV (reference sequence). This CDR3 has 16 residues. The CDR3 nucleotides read TGTGCCAGCAGTTTAGCCTGGGGGCAGGGGGCCTACGAGCAGTACTTC. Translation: CASSLAWGQGAYEQYF.

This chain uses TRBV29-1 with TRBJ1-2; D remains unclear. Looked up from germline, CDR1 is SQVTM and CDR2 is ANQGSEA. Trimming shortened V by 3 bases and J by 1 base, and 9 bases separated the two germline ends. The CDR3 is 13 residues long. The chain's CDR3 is CSVDVGLNYGYTF. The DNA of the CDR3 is TGCAGCGTTGATGTGGGCCTTAACTATGGCTACACCTTC.

CDR3 bases: TGCAGTGCTTCAGGGGAAGAGACCCAGTACTTC. Amino acid sequence: CSASGEETQYF. The chain recombines TRBV20-1 with TRBJ2-5; D possibly corresponds to TRBD1 (6 bases). CDR1 DFQATT and CDR2 SNEGSKA come from the germline V gene (reference sequence). The ends were cut back, 5 bases at V and 3 bases at J, with 7 bases in the middle. The CDR3 consists of 11 residues.

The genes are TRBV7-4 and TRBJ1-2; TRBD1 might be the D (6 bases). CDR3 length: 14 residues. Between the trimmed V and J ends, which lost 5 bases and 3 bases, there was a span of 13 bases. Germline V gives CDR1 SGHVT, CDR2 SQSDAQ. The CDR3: CASSPPQGDYGYTF. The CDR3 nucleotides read TGTGCCAGCAGCCCCCCACAGGGAGACTATGGCTACACCTTC.

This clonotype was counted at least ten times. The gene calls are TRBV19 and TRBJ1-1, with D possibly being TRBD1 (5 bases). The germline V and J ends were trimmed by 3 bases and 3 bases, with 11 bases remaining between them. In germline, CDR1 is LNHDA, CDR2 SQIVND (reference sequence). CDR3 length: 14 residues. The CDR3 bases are TGTGCCAGTAGTATGGATGGGGGTTACACTGAAGCTTTCTTT. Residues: CASSMDGGYTEAFF.